What follows are 2 T cell receptor beta chains derived from one specimen sequenced in a study of relationships among human T cell subsets (TCRdb year 2010). Libraries were built with multiplex PCR. The sample was run on a 454 GS FLX. TCR alpha and beta CDR3 regions were amplified from mRNA by semiquantitative ARM-PCR. In ARM-PCR, tagged nested gene-specific primers were used first, and communal superprimers then performed exponential amplification. The public reads were run again by TCRdb, first through fastp at Q25 and then through MiXCR, and only productive beta chains were kept. Rows with a matching CDR3 protein are joined into one entry that keeps the most common DNA and genes. This sample is represented by under 2,500 distinct CDR3 sequences; about 38% of them were singletons. The top ten clonotypes cover around 50% of the sample. Input material: activated T cells sorted from blood. In light of the paper, this sample's cell subset or site label describes: CD45RA-RO-CD69+ activated T cells. All receptors derive from a middle-aged man in good health.

As DNA, the CDR3 is TGTGCCAGCAGCTCTCTAGCGGAACAAGAGACCCAGTACTTC. Its protein is CASSSLAEQETQYF. This rearrangement joins TRBV13 to TRBJ2-5; 7 positions match TRBD2. The CDR3 runs to 14 residues. From germline, CDR1 is PRHDT and CDR2 FYEKMQ (reference sequence). Trimming at V came to 4 bases and at J to 2 bases, leaving 4 bases not matched to a gene.

This clonotype was detected only once. The chain is built from TRBV5-1 and TRBJ2-2; weak D call: TRBD1 (5 bases). The CDR3 is 15 amino acids. Germline CDR1 is SGHRS and CDR2 is YFSETQ. Trimming took 0 bases from V and 7 from J, leaving 13 bases between them. The DNA for the CDR3 is TGCGCCAGCAGCTTGGAGCCTACCACAGGCGGGGAGCTGTTTTTT. Translating it yields CASSLEPTTGGELFF.